Described below is a single T cell receptor beta chain sequence and its context. As yet, its antigen is unknown. In the PCR, 60 Vbeta and 13 Jbeta primers were used. Profiling relied on immunoSEQ multiplex PCR, and the TCRdb table lists in-frame clones only, not all of them. The sample lists under 90,000 clones; over 70% were seen once. This sample was taken from a study of cytomegalovirus exposure and HLA in healthy donors. Study results and caveats: In a later analysis, specific HLA alleles were associated with more than 15,000 TCR beta sequences at a 0.05 false discovery rate.

The CDR3 spans 14 residues. The V end lost 8 bases, the J end lost 0 bases, and 13 bases lay between the germline ends. The germline V gene has CDR1 SNHLY and CDR2 FYNNEI. The clonotype comes from a woman between 40 and 50 years old in good health and CMV-seronegative. What was sequenced was PBMCs. The rearrangement uses TRBV2 and TRBJ1-2, with D possibly matching TRBD1 (5 bases). CDR3 DNA sequence: TGTGCCAGCCGTGCCGGGGGAACTAACTATGGCTACACCTTC. Protein sequence: CASRAGGTNYGYTF.